This TCR beta chain is drawn from a study of blood T cell repertoires in COVID-19 (dated by TCRdb to the early 2020s). At the level of the whole study: Samples covering the acute and convalescent phases of COVID-19 were provided by collaborators in the United States, Italy and Spain. The samples were drawn from two sources: the first 160 participants of the ongoing ImmuneRACE study, and some 1,300 subjects contributed by 6 global collaborators. The material from the prospective study consisted of cDNA or gDNA derived from T cells, B-cell-depleted T cells, or PBMCs. HLA class I and class II types, where available, came from metadata supplied by the sample provider rather than from assay-based typing. A de-identified subject ID, COVID-19 status, age in years and sex were almost always included in the sample metadata. A freely available public database, intended as a resource for researchers studying the immune response to SARS-CoV-2, is where the repertoires were released. Subjects who had been exposed to COVID-19, were actively infected with it, or had recovered from it provided the deeply sampled blood TCRbeta repertoires that made up the dataset. The full study reports these points: The amount of clinical and demographic metadata varied by source and participant and was provided uncurated.

TCRbeta CDR3 regions were amplified from genomic DNA by means of the immunoSEQ Assay, a bias-controlled multiplex PCR. For the original study's pipeline: Nucleated cell counts per sample were estimated from amplification of reference gene primers within the assay. Sequence reads were collapsed and filtered to measure the absolute abundance of every unique TCRbeta CDR3 rearrangement. For each sample, productive Simpson clonality was calculated by taking the square root of Simpson's diversity index across productive rearrangements. The table comes from immuneACCESS by way of TCRdb, which keeps in-frame sequences with V and J called. Part of the clones is missing from these tables; in studies checked, under half for an unresolved V gene and the rest for unknown reasons. V and J calls and clone size come straight from that table; D and trimming were deduced from the DNA. Across this sample there are roughly 500,000 clones, with 85% to 90% seen only once. Around 0.92% of the sample comes from the top ten.

In its sample, this clone was seen a few times. It lacks a known antigen. Base qualities are not at hand, and no much larger clone is one base apart. From the cysteine up to the phenylalanine, the CDR3 has a length of 14 residues. Of all the DNA, just the CDR3 is kept, 42 bases in frame from base 1. CDR1 SGHNT and CDR2 YENEEA were looked up in the germline V gene. Trimming removed 0 bases from V and 8 bases from J, leaving 11 bases between the germline ends. At one collaborating source in Seattle, patients were enrolled during active infection and were followed longitudinally through the course of disease. The collaborating institutions used their own protocols to collect whole blood in K2EDTA tubes. For TCRbeta analysis, collaborators shipped samples in one of three forms: frozen whole blood, isolated PBMCs, or DNA extracted from either of those sample types.

Input material: peripheral blood. The chain employs TRBV11-3 and TRBJ2-1, with no reliable assignment of the D segment. The sequence came from a man between 18 and 29 years old with COVID-19, enrolled during active disease. The CDR3 region: CASSLDWAKHEQFF. DNA sequence: TGTGCCAGCAGCTTAGATTGGGCTAAACATGAGCAGTTCTTC.